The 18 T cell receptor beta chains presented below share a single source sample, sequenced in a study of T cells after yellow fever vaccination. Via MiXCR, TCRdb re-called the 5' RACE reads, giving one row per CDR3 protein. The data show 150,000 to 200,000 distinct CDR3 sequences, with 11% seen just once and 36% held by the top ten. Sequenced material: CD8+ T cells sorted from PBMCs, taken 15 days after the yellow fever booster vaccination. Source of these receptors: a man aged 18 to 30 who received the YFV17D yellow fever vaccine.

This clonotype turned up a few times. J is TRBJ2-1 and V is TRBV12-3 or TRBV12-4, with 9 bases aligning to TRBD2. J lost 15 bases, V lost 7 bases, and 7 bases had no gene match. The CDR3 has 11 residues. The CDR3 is CASTSGTSLFF. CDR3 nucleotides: TGTGCCAGCACCTCCGGGACTAGCCTGTTCTTC.

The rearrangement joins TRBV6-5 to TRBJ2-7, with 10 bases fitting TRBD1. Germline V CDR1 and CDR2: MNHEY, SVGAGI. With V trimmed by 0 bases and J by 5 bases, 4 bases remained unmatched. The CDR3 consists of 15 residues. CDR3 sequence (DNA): TGTGCCAGCAGTTACTCGACAGGGGGCTCAGACGAGCAGTACTTC. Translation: CASSYSTGGSDEQYF.

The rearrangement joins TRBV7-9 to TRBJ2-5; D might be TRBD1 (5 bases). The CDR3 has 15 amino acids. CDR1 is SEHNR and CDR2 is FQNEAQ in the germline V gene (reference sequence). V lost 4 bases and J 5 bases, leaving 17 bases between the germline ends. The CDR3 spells CASSSRGHQVETQYF. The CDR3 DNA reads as TGTGCCAGCAGCTCTAGGGGCCATCAGGTCGAGACCCAGTACTTC.

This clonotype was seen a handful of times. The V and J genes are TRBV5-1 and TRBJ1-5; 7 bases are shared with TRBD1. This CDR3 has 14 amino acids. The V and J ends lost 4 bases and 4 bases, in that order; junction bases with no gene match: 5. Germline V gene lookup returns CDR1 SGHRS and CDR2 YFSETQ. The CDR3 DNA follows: TGCGCCAGCAGCGAGACACAGGGGAATCAGCCCCAGCATTTT. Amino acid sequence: CASSETQGNQPQHF.

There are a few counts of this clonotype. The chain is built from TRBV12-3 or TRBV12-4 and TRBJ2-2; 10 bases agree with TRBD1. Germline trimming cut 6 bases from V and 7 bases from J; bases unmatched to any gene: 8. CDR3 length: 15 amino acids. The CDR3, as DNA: TGTGCCAGCAGAATGACAGGGGGCCGAAACGGGGAGCTGTTTTTT. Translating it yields CASRMTGGRNGELFF.

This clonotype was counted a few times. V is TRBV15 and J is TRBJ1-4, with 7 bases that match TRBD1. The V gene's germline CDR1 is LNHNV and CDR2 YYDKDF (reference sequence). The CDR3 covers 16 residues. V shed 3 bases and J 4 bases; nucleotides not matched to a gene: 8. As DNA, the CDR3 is TGTGCCACCAGCAGGAAAGACAGGGACCGTAATGAAAAACTGTTTTTT. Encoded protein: CATSRKDRDRNEKLFF.

CDR3 sequence (DNA): TGCAGTGCACGAAGGGCTAGCGGGGGTGAAGATACGCAGTATTTT. Translated: CSARRASGGEDTQYF. The genes are TRBV20-1 and TRBJ2-3; 10 bases agree with TRBD2. Germline V gives CDR1 DFQATT, CDR2 SNEGSKA (reference sequence). Germline trimming cut 6 bases from V and 5 bases from J; bases unmatched to any gene: 11. There are 15 residues in the CDR3.

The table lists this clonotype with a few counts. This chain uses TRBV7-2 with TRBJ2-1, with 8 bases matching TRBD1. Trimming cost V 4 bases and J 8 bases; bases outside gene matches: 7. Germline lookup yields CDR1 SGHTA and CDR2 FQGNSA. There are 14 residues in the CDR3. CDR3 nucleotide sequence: TGTGCCAGCAGCTCCCCGACAGGGGCGGATGAGCAGTTCTTC. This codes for CASSSPTGADEQFF.

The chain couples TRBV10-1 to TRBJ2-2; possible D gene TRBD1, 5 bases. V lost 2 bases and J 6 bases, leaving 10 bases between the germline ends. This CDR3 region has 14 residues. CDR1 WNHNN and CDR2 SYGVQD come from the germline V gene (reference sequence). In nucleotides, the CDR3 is TGCGCCAGCAGTGAGCTTATAGGGGCCGGGGAGCTGTTTTTT. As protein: CASSELIGAGELFF.

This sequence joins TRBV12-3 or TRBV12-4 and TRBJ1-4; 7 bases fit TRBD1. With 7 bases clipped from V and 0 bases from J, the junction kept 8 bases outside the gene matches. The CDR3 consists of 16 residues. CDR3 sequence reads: CASTPYTGATNEKLFF. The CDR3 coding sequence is TGTGCCAGCACTCCGTATACAGGGGCAACTAATGAAAAACTGTTTTTT.

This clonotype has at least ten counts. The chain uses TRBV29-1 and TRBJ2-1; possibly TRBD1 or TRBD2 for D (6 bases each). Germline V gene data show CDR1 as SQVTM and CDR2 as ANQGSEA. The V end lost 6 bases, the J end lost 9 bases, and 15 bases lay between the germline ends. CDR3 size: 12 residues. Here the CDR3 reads CSVGLGGREQFF. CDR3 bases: TGCAGCGTCGGGCTAGGGGGGCGTGAGCAGTTCTTC.

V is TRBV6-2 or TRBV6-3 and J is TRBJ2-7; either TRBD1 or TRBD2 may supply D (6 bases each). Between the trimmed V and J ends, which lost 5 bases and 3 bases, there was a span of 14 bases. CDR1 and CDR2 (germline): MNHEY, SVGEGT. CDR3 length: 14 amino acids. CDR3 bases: TGTGCCAGCAGTCGAGGGGGGAACGGCTACGAGCAGTACGTC. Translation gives CASSRGGNGYEQYV.

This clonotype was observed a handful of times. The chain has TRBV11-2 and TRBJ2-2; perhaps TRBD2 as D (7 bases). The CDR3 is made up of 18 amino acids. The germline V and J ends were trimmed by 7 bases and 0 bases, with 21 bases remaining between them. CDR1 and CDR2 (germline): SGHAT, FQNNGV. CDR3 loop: CASTRAGGLTANTGELFF. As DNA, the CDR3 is TGTGCCAGCACCCGGGCCGGGGGGCTCACAGCGAACACCGGGGAGCTGTTTTTT.

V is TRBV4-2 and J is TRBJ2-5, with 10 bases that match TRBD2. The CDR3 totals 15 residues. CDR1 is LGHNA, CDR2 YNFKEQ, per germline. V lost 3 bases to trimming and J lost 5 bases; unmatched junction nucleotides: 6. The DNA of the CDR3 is TGTGCCAGCAGCCAGAGTAGCGGGGGGCGTGAGACCCAGTACTTC. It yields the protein CASSQSSGGRETQYF.

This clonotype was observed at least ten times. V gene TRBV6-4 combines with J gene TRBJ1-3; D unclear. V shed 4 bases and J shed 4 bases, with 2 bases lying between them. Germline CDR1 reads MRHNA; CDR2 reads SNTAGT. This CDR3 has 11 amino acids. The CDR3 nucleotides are TGTGCCAGCAGTGGCGGAAACACCATATATTTT. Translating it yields CASSGGNTIYF.

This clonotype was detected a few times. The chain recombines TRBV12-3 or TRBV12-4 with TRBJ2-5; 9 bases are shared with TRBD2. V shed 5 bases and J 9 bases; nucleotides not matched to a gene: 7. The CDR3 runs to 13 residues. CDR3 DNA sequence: TGTGCCAGCAGTCCCCCGGGACTAGCCGCCCAGTACTTC. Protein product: CASSPPGLAAQYF.

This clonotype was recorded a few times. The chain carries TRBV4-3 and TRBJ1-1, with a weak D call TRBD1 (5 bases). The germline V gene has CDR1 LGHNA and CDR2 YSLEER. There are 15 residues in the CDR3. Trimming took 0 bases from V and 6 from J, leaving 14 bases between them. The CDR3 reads CASSQERGGSPEAFF. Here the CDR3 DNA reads TGCGCCAGCAGCCAAGAAAGGGGAGGGTCGCCTGAAGCTTTCTTT.

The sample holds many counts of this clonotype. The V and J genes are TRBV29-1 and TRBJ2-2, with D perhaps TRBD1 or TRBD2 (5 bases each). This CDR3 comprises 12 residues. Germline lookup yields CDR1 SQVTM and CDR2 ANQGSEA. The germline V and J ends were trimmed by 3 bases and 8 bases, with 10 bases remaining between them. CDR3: CSVDEGLGELFF. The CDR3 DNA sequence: TGCAGCGTTGACGAGGGGTTGGGGGAGCTGTTTTTT.